The rows below give T cell receptor beta chains drawn from one sample of a study of cytomegalovirus exposure and HLA in healthy donors. TCRdb's table, derived via immunoSEQ multiplex PCR, lists solely in-frame clones and lacks some. The sample carries 110,000 or so clones, around 82% recorded once. The sequenced material came from PBMCs. The receptor source for this set is a woman aged 18-29 years in good health and CMV-seronegative. The CDR3 runs from the conserved cysteine through the conserved F or W. D genes are given only for firm matches. Only part of the rows carry a size: once, few, many, or a class if the clone is expanded.

clone size	V gene	D gene	J gene	CDR3 protein	CDR3 DNA
-	TRBV7-9	-	TRBJ1-3	CASSPEERKNTIYF	TGTGCCAGCAGCCCCGAAGAGAGGAAAAACACCATATATTTT
-	TRBV5-4	TRBD1	TRBJ1-4	CASSRTGQGGPNEKLFF	TGTGCCAGCAGCCGCACGGGACAGGGAGGTCCTAATGAAAAACTGTTTTTT
once	TRBV25-1	-	TRBJ1-4	CASSGHSPTNEKLFF	TGTGCCAGCAGTGGGCACAGCCCAACTAATGAAAAACTGTTTTTT
-	TRBV7-9	-	TRBJ1-4	CASSLGGGAVEKLFF	TGTGCCAGCAGCTTAGGGGGGGGTGCGGTAGAAAAACTGTTTTTT
-	TRBV7-3	-	TRBJ2-2	CASSLMGVRDTGELFF	TGTGCCAGCAGCTTAATGGGCGTCAGGGACACCGGGGAGCTGTTTTTT
once	TRBV18	-	TRBJ2-7	CASSPRPYEQYF	TGTGCCAGCTCACCGCGCCCCTACGAGCAGTACTTC
-	TRBV6-4	TRBD1	TRBJ1-6	CASSEGEGANSPLHF	TGTGCCAGCAGTGAAGGCGAGGGGGCTAATTCACCCCTCCACTTT
-	TRBV7-8	TRBD2	TRBJ2-7	CASGSRGGLYEQYF	TGTGCCAGCGGCTCACGGGGGGGCCTCTACGAGCAGTACTTC
-	TRBV11-3	TRBD2	TRBJ2-5	CASSTREGQETQYF	TGTGCCAGCAGCACCCGGGAGGGGCAAGAGACCCAGTACTTC
-	TRBV30	TRBD1	TRBJ1-4	CAWSPKGAPRKLFF	TGTGCCTGGAGTCCGAAGGGGGCCCCACGAAAACTGTTTTTT
-	TRBV7-8	TRBD1	TRBJ1-1	CASSSDRVGTEAFF	TGTGCCAGCAGCTCGGACAGGGTGGGTACTGAAGCTTTCTTT
-	TRBV5-6	-	TRBJ1-2	CASSYRRVLGGYTF	TGTGCCAGCAGCTACCGGAGGGTGTTGGGGGGCTACACCTTC
-	TRBV6-4	-	TRBJ1-5	CASSDPGNQYSNQPQHF	TGTGCCAGCAGTGACCCAGGGAACCAATATAGCAATCAGCCCCAGCATTTT
-	TRBV11-2	-	TRBJ1-1	CASSPRALATEAFF	TGTGCCAGCAGCCCCCGGGCCCTAGCCACTGAAGCTTTCTTT
once	TRBV4-2	-	TRBJ1-2	CASSLSDQDYYGYTF	TGTGCCAGCAGCCTATCTGATCAGGACTACTATGGCTACACCTTC
-	TRBV18	TRBD1	TRBJ2-1	CASSPPGQVKGRNEQFF	TGTGCCAGCTCACCACCGGGACAGGTAAAGGGTAGGAATGAGCAGTTCTTC
-	TRBV2	-	TRBJ1-2	CASSEAGGANYGYTF	TGTGCCAGCAGTGAGGCAGGAGGGGCTAACTATGGCTACACCTTC
-	TRBV27	-	TRBJ2-7	CASTARGHDEQYF	TGTGCCAGCACCGCACGGGGACACGACGAGCAGTACTTC
-	TRBV2	-	TRBJ1-3	CASSEMFHGNTIYF	TGTGCCAGCAGTGAAATGTTTCATGGAAACACCATATATTTT
-	TRBV27	TRBD2	TRBJ2-5	CASSLRGETQYF	TGTGCCAGCAGTCTGCGGGGGGAGACCCAGTACTTC
-	TRBV12-5	TRBD2	TRBJ2-1	CASGFERGGTIF	TGTGCTAGTGGTTTTGAGCGGGGGGGGACAATCTTC
-	TRBV2	-	TRBJ1-3	CASSPQGGIVGNTIYF	TGTGCCAGCAGTCCTCAAGGGGGTATCGTCGGAAACACCATATATTTT
-	TRBV7-2	-	TRBJ2-2	CASSLTGSRNTGELFF	TGTGCCAGCAGCTTAACGGGGTCAAGGAACACCGGGGAGCTGTTTTTT
few	TRBV6-1	-	TRBJ1-6	CATPRGAGDSPLHF	TGTGCCACTCCCCGTGGGGCTGGGGATTCACCCCTCCACTTT
-	TRBV25-1	TRBD1	TRBJ2-5	CASRGATGLMETQYF	TGTGCCAGCAGGGGGGCGACAGGGTTGATGGAGACCCAGTACTTC
-	TRBV6-5	TRBD1	TRBJ1-2	CASSPGQANYGYTF	TGTGCCAGCAGTCCGGGACAGGCTAACTATGGCTACACCTTC
once	TRBV9	-	TRBJ2-7	CASSVGGSSYEQYF	TGTGCCAGCAGCGTAGGCGGCAGCTCCTACGAGCAGTACTTC
-	TRBV10-2	-	TRBJ1-1	CASRTQVNTEAFF	TGCGCCAGCCGTACCCAGGTGAACACTGAAGCTTTCTTT
-	TRBV6-1	TRBD2	TRBJ2-3	CASSEWVGTRADTQYF	TGTGCCAGCAGTGAATGGGTAGGGACTAGGGCAGATACGCAGTATTTT
-	TRBV19	-	TRBJ2-2	CASSIGVYTGELFF	TGTGCCAGTAGTATAGGAGTGTACACCGGGGAGCTGTTTTTT
-	TRBV25-1	-	TRBJ1-4	CASSEGPEKLFF	TGTGCCAGCAGTGAGGGCCCTGAAAAACTGTTTTTT
-	TRBV7-8	-	TRBJ2-1	CASSLALSPMDEQFF	TGTGCCAGCAGCTTAGCGCTCTCCCCTATGGATGAGCAGTTCTTC